A selection of T cell receptor beta chains follows, all from one sample in a study of blood T cell repertoires in COVID-19. Sequenced by immunoSEQ multiplex PCR; TCRdb stores in-frame clones only, minus some. The sample lists 180,000 or so clones, approximately 91% occurring once. The source material was peripheral blood. The receptor source for this set is a man aged 35 to 55 with acute or convalescent COVID-19. The CDR3 runs from the conserved cysteine through the conserved F or W. The D gene is left open where the match is weak. Not every row has a clone size; where given, it reads once, few, many or a size class.

j_call	clone_size	d_call	v_call	cdr3_nt	cdr3_aa
TRBJ1-1	NA	NA	TRBV5-4	TGTGCCAGCAGATTCCGGGACCAGGAGGGAGCTTTCTTT	CASRFRDQEGAFF
TRBJ2-1	NA	NA	TRBV25-1	TGTGCCAGCAGTGACTCTTACAATGAGCAGTTCTTC	CASSDSYNEQFF
TRBJ2-5	NA	TRBD1	TRBV7-2	TGTGCCAGCAGCCTACAGGGGACAGGCCAAGAGACCCAGTACTTC	CASSLQGTGQETQYF
TRBJ2-3	NA	TRBD2	TRBV10-3	TGTGCCATCAGTGGGCTCGGACTAGCGGAAACTGATACGCAGTATTTT	CAISGLGLAETDTQYF
TRBJ2-7	NA	NA	TRBV5-4	TGTGCCAGCAGCTTGTTAATCGTTGGGGGCTCGTACGAGCAGTACTTC	CASSLLIVGGSYEQYF
TRBJ2-3	NA	NA	TRBV28	TGTGCCAGCAGTTTGCAACCGGGGGCAGATACGCAGTATTTT	CASSLQPGADTQYF
TRBJ1-1	NA	TRBD1	TRBV11-2	TGTGCCAGCAGCTTAGGCAGGGGGGTCACTGAAGCTTTCTTT	CASSLGRGVTEAFF
TRBJ2-5	NA	NA	TRBV30	TGTGCCTGGACTCCCCGGAGACTAGTAGAGACCCAGTACTTC	CAWTPRRLVETQYF
TRBJ1-3	NA	NA	TRBV28	TGTGCCAGCAGAGTCTTAAGCAGGGAACACTCTGGAAACACCATATATTTT	CASRVLSREHSGNTIYF
TRBJ1-2	NA	TRBD1	TRBV18	TGTGCCAGCTCAATAAAAACAGGGGCCGGAGATGGCTACACCTTC	CASSIKTGAGDGYTF
TRBJ2-1	NA	NA	TRBV7-6	TGTGCCAGCAGCTTAGCACGAGGCTACAATGAGCAGTTCTTC	CASSLARGYNEQFF
TRBJ1-2	NA	NA	TRBV28	TGTGCCAGCAGTTTATACCCAGTTAACTATGGCTACACCTTC	CASSLYPVNYGYTF
TRBJ1-1	NA	NA	TRBV2	TGTGCCAGCAGTGAAGATGGACAGAACACTGAAGCTTTCTTT	CASSEDGQNTEAFF
TRBJ2-5	NA	TRBD1	TRBV18	TGTGCCAGCTCAAGGTCCGCGACAGGGTCTGGCCAAGAGACCCAGTACTTC	CASSRSATGSGQETQYF
TRBJ2-2	NA	TRBD2	TRBV3-1/TRBV3-2	TGTGCCAGCAGCCAAGGACCGTTGGGAGGGACGAACACCGGGGAGCTGTTTTTT	CASSQGPLGGTNTGELFF
TRBJ2-1	NA	TRBD1	TRBV15	TGTGCCACCAGCACAGACAGGGGGCATCGCAATGAGCAGTTCTTC	CATSTDRGHRNEQFF
TRBJ1-1	NA	TRBD1	TRBV18	TGTGCCAGCTCACCGGCCGGGACAGGGACTGAAGCTTTCTTT	CASSPAGTGTEAFF
TRBJ2-7	NA	NA	TRBV19	TGTGCCACATCGGACCCAGGGGCGTCCTACGAGCAGTACTTC	CATSDPGASYEQYF
TRBJ1-5	NA	NA	TRBV27	TGTGCCAGCAGTTTATCGCGAGGGTCAAATCAGCCCCAGCATTTT	CASSLSRGSNQPQHF
TRBJ2-6	NA	NA	TRBV5-1	TGCGCCAGCAGCACGCTTCTAGGGGCCAGCTCTGGGGCCAACGTCCTGACTTTC	CASSTLLGASSGANVLTF
TRBJ2-2	once	NA	TRBV5-1	TGCGCCAGCAGCTGGCGGGGAGCAGGCGGGGAGCTGTTTTTT	CASSWRGAGGELFF
TRBJ2-5	once	NA	TRBV5-8	TGTGCCAGCAGCCCTGGTACGGAGGACCGGGAGACCCAGTACTTC	CASSPGTEDRETQYF
TRBJ1-1	NA	NA	TRBV28	TGTGCCAGCAGTTCCTCTCCGGTTGACACTGAAGCTTTCTTT	CASSSSPVDTEAFF
TRBJ1-1	NA	NA	TRBV28	TGTGCCAGCAGTCCCGACAGAATGAACACTGAAGCTTTCTTT	CASSPDRMNTEAFF
TRBJ2-3	NA	NA	TRBV4-1	TGCGCCAGCAGCCAAGTTGGGCGAATCACAGATACGCAGTATTTT	CASSQVGRITDTQYF
TRBJ2-7	NA	TRBD2	TRBV7-2	TGTGCCAGCAGCTTACCGGGACTACCTTACGAGCAGTACTTC	CASSLPGLPYEQYF
TRBJ1-2	NA	NA	TRBV12-3/TRBV12-4	TGTGCCAGCAACCTAAACAGGATTTATGGCTACACCTTC	CASNLNRIYGYTF
TRBJ2-1	NA	TRBD2	TRBV19	TGTGCCAGTAGTCGTCGGGGGGAGCGGGGGGCCTACAATGAGCAGTTCTTC	CASSRRGERGAYNEQFF
TRBJ1-5	NA	NA	TRBV7-2	TGTGCCAGCAGCCCCGTTGGAGGGAGGGTTTCTCAGCCCCAGCATTTT	CASSPVGGRVSQPQHF